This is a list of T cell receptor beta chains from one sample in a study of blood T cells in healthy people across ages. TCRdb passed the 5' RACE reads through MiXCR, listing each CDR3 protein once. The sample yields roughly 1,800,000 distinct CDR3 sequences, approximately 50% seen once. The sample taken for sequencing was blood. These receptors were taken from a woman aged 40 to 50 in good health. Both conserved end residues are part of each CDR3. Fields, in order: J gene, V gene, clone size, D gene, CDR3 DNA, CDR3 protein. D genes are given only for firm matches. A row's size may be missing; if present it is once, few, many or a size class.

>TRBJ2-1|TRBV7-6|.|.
TGTGCCAGCGAAATCCGGCCGGGTGAGGAGCAGTTCTTC
CASEIRPGEEQFF
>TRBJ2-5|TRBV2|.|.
TGTGCCAGCAGTGAACAACTGATTGGGGAGACCCAGTACTTC
CASSEQLIGETQYF
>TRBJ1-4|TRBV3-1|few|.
TGTGCCAGCAGCCAAGAAGGGACTTCTAATGAAAAACTGTTTTTT
CASSQEGTSNEKLFF
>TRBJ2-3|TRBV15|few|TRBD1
TGTGCCACCAGCAGTCGACAGGGGCACACAGATACGCAGTATTTT
CATSSRQGHTDTQYF
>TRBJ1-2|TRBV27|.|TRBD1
TGTGCCAGCAGAGTAAATACAGGGGGATCTAACTATGGCTACACCTTC
CASRVNTGGSNYGYTF
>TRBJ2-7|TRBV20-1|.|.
TGCAGTGCTAGTGGAGGGGCTAGGGATATGGGGGAGCAGTACTTC
CSASGGARDMGEQYF
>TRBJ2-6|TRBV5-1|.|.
TGCGCCAGCAGCCGGGGTCCTCTTTCTTCTGGGGCCAACGTCCTGACTTTC
CASSRGPLSSGANVLTF
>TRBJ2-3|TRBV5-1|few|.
TGCGCCAGCAGCTTTAAAGACACAGATACGCAGTATTTT
CASSFKDTDTQYF
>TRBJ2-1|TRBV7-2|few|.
TGTGCCAGCAGCTCTCCCGACGGACGCAATGAGCAGTTCTTC
CASSSPDGRNEQFF
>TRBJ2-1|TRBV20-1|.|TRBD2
TGCAGTGCTACCCTTAGCGGGGGGTCCCGCAATGAGCAGTTCTTC
CSATLSGGSRNEQFF
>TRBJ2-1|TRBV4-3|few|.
TGCGCCAGCAGCCAAGAGTTACTTGTTTACAATGAGCAGTTCTTC
CASSQELLVYNEQFF
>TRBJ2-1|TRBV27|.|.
TGTGCCAGCAAACGGTACAATGAGCAGTTCTTC
CASKRYNEQFF
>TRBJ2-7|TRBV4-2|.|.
TGTGCCAGCAGCCAAGTACCTCCGGTACTGTACTCCTACGAGCAGTACTTC
CASSQVPPVLYSYEQYF
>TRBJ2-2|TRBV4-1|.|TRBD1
TGCGCCAGCAGCCATTTGGGACAGGGAAAGACCGGGGAGCTGTTTTTT
CASSHLGQGKTGELFF
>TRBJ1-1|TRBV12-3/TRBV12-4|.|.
TGTGCCAGCAGTCTGGGATATGAAGCTTTCTTT
CASSLGYEAFF
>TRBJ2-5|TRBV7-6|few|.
TGTGCCAGCAGCTTAATCTGGGGGTCGGAGCAGTACTTC
CASSLIWGSEQYF
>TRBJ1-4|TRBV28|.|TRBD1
TGTGCCAGCAGTTTGGGGGACAGGGGAACTAATGAAAAACTGTTTTTT
CASSLGDRGTNEKLFF